The 21 T cell receptor beta chains in this list originate from one sample, sequenced in a study of technical replicates of blood from four donors. Sequencing used immunoSEQ multiplex PCR; TCRdb keeps in-frame clones, though not all of them. The profile shows approximately 74,000 clones, 80% to 90% of them singletons. Sequenced sample: PBMCs. These TCRs come from a human donor in good health. Some clones in this sample may be carry-over from other donors' samples.

The chain employs TRBV29-1 and TRBJ2-5; 11 nucleotides align to TRBD2. CDR3 length: 14 residues. Germline V gives CDR1 SQVTM, CDR2 ANQGSEA. V gave up 5 bases and J gave up 5 bases; unmatched junction bases: 7. CDR3 protein: CSVNGLAGSETQYF. The CDR3 DNA sequence: TGCAGCGTTAATGGACTAGCGGGTTCCGAGACCCAGTACTTC.

This sequence joins TRBV7-8 and TRBJ2-3; TRBD1 aligns across 10 bases. Losses at the gene ends were 6 bases for V and 3 bases for J; bases not matched to a gene: 3. The CDR3 consists of 14 residues. CDR1 and CDR2 (germline): SGHVS, FQNEAQ. CDR3 nucleotide sequence: TGTGCCAGCAGTTCGGGACAGGGGACAGATACGCAGTATTTT. Protein sequence: CASSSGQGTDTQYF.

This rearrangement joins TRBV7-2 to TRBJ2-3; possibly TRBD2 for D (6 bases). CDR1 and CDR2 from the germline V gene are SGHTA and FQGNSA. There are 15 residues in the CDR3. Trimming left V 1 base short and J 2 bases short, with 10 bases between. This chain's CDR3 is CASSLDRGVTDTQYF. CDR3 nucleotide sequence: TGTGCCAGCAGCTTAGATCGCGGGGTCACAGATACGCAGTATTTT.

CDR3 region: CASSQEASRNSADTQYF. The DNA of the CDR3 is TGCGCCAGCAGCCAAGAGGCATCTAGAAACTCGGCAGATACGCAGTATTTT. V usage is TRBV4-3 and J usage is TRBJ2-3; D not resolved. V lost 0 bases to trimming and J lost 4 bases, with 17 bases between them. CDR3 length equals 17 residues. The germline V gene has CDR1 LGHNA and CDR2 YSLEER.

The V and J genes are TRBV7-2 and TRBJ1-5, with D perhaps TRBD1 (6 bases). Per germline, CDR1 SGHTA and CDR2 FQGNSA. V was trimmed by 1 base and J by 6 bases, leaving 13 bases between them. The CDR3 totals 15 residues. CDR3 sequence: CASSLEAGVVQPQHF. CDR3 coding DNA: TGTGCCAGCAGCTTAGAGGCAGGGGTGGTTCAGCCCCAGCATTTT.

The table lists this clone with a few counts. This chain uses TRBV6-5 with TRBJ2-1; 13 nucleotides line up with TRBD2. The length of the CDR3 is 14 residues. Germline CDR1 reads MNHEY; CDR2 reads SVGAGI. V lost 8 bases to trimming and J lost 7 bases; unmatched junction nucleotides: 5. CDR3 bases: TGTGCCAGCTCGTGGACTAGCGGGAGAAATGAGCAGTTCTTC. Protein sequence: CASSWTSGRNEQFF.

The table lists this clone with many counts. This chain connects TRBV11-2 to TRBJ1-6, with 7 positions matching TRBD1. The CDR3 contains 14 residues. V lost 4 bases, J lost 7 bases, and 4 bases stayed unmatched. Germline V gives CDR1 SGHAT, CDR2 FQNNGV. The CDR3 protein is CASSYRGRNSPLHF. The CDR3 bases are TGTGCCAGCAGCTACAGGGGACGGAATTCACCCCTCCACTTT.

The gene calls are TRBV7-9 and TRBJ1-1; unclear D gene. Germline CDR1 and CDR2: SEHNR and FQNEAQ (reference sequence). The CDR3 extends over 15 amino acids. Trimming cost V 2 bases and J 4 bases, with 14 bases left between them. The CDR3 coding sequence is TGTGCCAGCAGCTTACGGGAGGGCGCGGGCACTGAAGCTTTCTTT. Translating it yields CASSLREGAGTEAFF.

The V and J genes are TRBV2 and TRBJ1-5; D is unclear. Trimming removed 4 bases from V and 4 bases from J, with 11 bases in between. The CDR3 is made up of 14 amino acids. Germline CDR1 and CDR2: SNHLY and FYNNEI. In DNA, the CDR3 is TGTGCCAGCAGTGGTTTCGCGGAAAATCAGCCCCAGCATTTT. Amino acid sequence: CASSGFAENQPQHF.

The rearrangement joins TRBV14 to TRBJ2-1; 8 bases match TRBD2. The CDR3 extends over 19 amino acids. V dropped 3 bases and J dropped 3; count of bases not matched to a gene: 16. Germline V CDR1 and CDR2: SGHDN, FVKESK. As DNA, the CDR3 is TGTGCCAGCAGCCAGAGTGGGGGCGGGGGGTTCAGGGTCTACAATGAGCAGTTCTTC. Its translation is CASSQSGGGGFRVYNEQFF. The full variable domain, rest sourced from reference TRBV14 and TRBJ2-1, is EAGVTQFPSHSVIEKGQTVTLRCDPISGHDNLYWYRRVMGKEIKFLLHFVKESKQDESGMPNNRFLAERTGGTYSTLKVQPAELEDSGVYFCASSQSGGGGFRVYNEQFFGPGTRLTVL.

The gene calls are TRBV7-3 and TRBJ1-4, with a possible D match to TRBD1 (5 bases). The germline gives CDR1 SGHTA, CDR2 FQGTGA. This CDR3 has 15 amino acids. V lost 0 bases and J lost 7, with 12 bases in between. CDR3 residues: CASSLTGGEGEKLFF. CDR3 nucleotide sequence: TGTGCCAGCAGCTTAACGGGGGGAGAGGGTGAAAAACTGTTTTTT.

The gene calls are TRBV12-5 and TRBJ2-3; the match to TRBD2 covers 7 bases. The CDR3 has 19 residues. V gave up 5 bases and J gave up 0 bases; unmatched junction bases: 17. Germline V lookup: CDR1 LGHNT, CDR2 FRNRAP. The CDR3 spells CASGPAQKLAKVSTDTQYF. The CDR3 DNA follows: TGTGCTAGTGGTCCTGCCCAAAAACTAGCGAAGGTTAGCACAGATACGCAGTATTTT.

The V gene is TRBV5-4, the J gene TRBJ2-2; 7 bases agree with TRBD1. The CDR3 sequence is 16 residues long. V shed 2 bases, J shed 5 bases, and the junction held 9 bases outside the gene matches. CDR1 is SGHNT and CDR2 is YYREEE in the germline V gene (reference sequence). CDR3 loop: CASSFPTGRVTGELFF. DNA of the CDR3: TGTGCCAGCAGCTTTCCGACAGGGCGGGTTACCGGGGAGCTGTTTTTT.

The rearrangement joins TRBV5-1 to TRBJ1-3, with 7 positions matching TRBD1. V gave up 3 bases and J gave up 2 bases; unmatched junction bases: 5. Germline-derived CDR1 and CDR2 are SGHRS and YFSETQ. The CDR3 loop spans 15 amino acids. DNA for the CDR3: TGCGCCAGCAGCTCTACAGGGGTCGCTGGAAACACCATATATTTT. Protein product: CASSSTGVAGNTIYF. Full variable domain (outside the CDR3, taken from reference TRBV5-1 and TRBJ1-3): KAGVTQTPRYLIKTRGQQVTLSCSPISGHRSVSWYQQTPGQGLQFLFEYFSETQRNKGNFPGRFSGRQFSNSRSEMNVSTLELGDSALYLCASSSTGVAGNTIYFGEGSWLTVV.

This chain uses TRBV7-8 with TRBJ2-7, with 7 bases that match TRBD1. CDR1 is SGHVS and CDR2 is FQNEAQ in the germline V gene. The CDR3 is 14 amino acids. V lost 8 bases, J lost 2 bases, and 9 bases stayed unmatched. CDR3 nucleotides: TGTGCCAGCTCCCCAGGGGGTATTACCTACGAGCAGTACTTC. Encoded protein: CASSPGGITYEQYF.

As DNA, the CDR3 is TGTGCCAGCTCCCAGAACAGGGGGCTAGAGCCCCAGCATTTT. It codes for CASSQNRGLEPQHF. The rearrangement joins TRBV18 to TRBJ1-5, with 9 bases identical to TRBD1. The CDR3 is 14 residues long. Germline CDR1 reads KGHSH; CDR2 reads LQKENI. Trimming at V came to 6 bases and at J to 8 bases, leaving 8 bases not matched to a gene.

The CDR3 region is CSVESGGAKYNEQFF. CDR3 sequence (DNA): TGCAGCGTTGAATCGGGCGGGGCTAAGTACAATGAGCAGTTCTTC. The chain joins TRBV29-1 to TRBJ2-1, with D perhaps matching TRBD2 (6 bases). The CDR3 contains 15 residues. Between the trimmed V and J ends, which lost 2 bases and 4 bases, there was a span of 15 bases. Germline V gene data show CDR1 as SQVTM and CDR2 as ANQGSEA.

J is TRBJ2-2 and V is TRBV10-1; 8 nucleotides match TRBD2. CDR3 length: 15 residues. V shed 5 bases and J 6 bases; nucleotides not matched to a gene: 8. CDR1 is WNHNN and CDR2 is SYGVQD in the germline V gene (reference sequence). Written as DNA, the CDR3 is TGCGCCAGCAGTCCCGGGCTAGCGGGTGCCGGGGAGCTGTTTTTT. This gives the protein CASSPGLAGAGELFF.

The gene calls are TRBV4-3 and TRBJ2-1, with 10 nucleotides matching TRBD2. Germline V lookup: CDR1 LGHNA, CDR2 YSLEER. The CDR3 length is 16 residues. The V segment lost 2 bases and the J segment 5 bases; nucleotides outside the gene matches: 6. CDR3 in amino acids: CASSQNPLAGNNEQFF. In nucleotides, the CDR3 is TGCGCCAGCAGCCAAAACCCACTAGCGGGGAACAATGAGCAGTTCTTC.

This chain joins TRBV10-3 and TRBJ1-2; D perhaps matches TRBD1 (6 bases). This CDR3 spans 13 amino acids. Germline V CDR1 and CDR2: ENHRY, SYGVKD. Deletions cut 4 bases from V and 2 bases from J, with 8 bases between. The DNA for the CDR3 is TGTGCCATCAGTGTTCAGGGGAACTATGGCTACACCTTC. Protein product: CAISVQGNYGYTF.

The chain combines TRBV21-1 with TRBJ2-3; TRBD2 is taken as the D call from the table, unchecked against the DNA. TRBV21-1 is a listed pseudogene. CDR3 size: 19 residues. CDR3 sequence (DNA): TGTGCCAGCAGCAAAGTTTTAATAGCGGGGGGACCCGTCGGAGATACGCAGTATTTT. It encodes CASSKVLIAGGPVGDTQYF.